Sequencing of this T cell receptor beta chain was carried out in a study of shared clonotypes between healthy human individuals. Points on this clone: Its antigen is undetermined.

General study results and limits: Generally, naive subsets came out with larger estimated richness than memory subsets. Rarefaction gave evidence that sorted-subset sequencing remained incomplete despite large depth. All-four-donor shared clonotypes had higher generation probabilities than non-shared clonotypes did.

Investigators divided CD4+ cells into CD45RA+ naive and CD45RA-negative memory subsets. The CDR3 extends over 13 amino acids. Germline CDR1 and CDR2: SQVTM and ANQGSEA. The ends were cut back, 4 bases at V and 5 bases at J, with 14 bases in the middle. The assay was immunoSEQ multiplex PCR, and TCRdb's table has in-frame clones only and misses some. This sample carries over 950,000 clones, approximately 77% of them seen once, and the ten largest clones take roughly 0.83%. Sequencing was done on a sample of memory CD4+ T cells from PBMCs. Specified subset: CD45RA-negative fraction. This clonotype was obtained from a man in his late teens or twenties in good health. Some clones in this sample may be carry-over from other donors' samples. This chain links TRBV29-1 with TRBJ2-5, with D unresolved. The CDR3 sequence is CSVGALNWETQYF. The CDR3 region has the DNA TGCAGCGTTGGGGCACTTAACTGGGAGACCCAGTACTTC. Based on the CDR3 plus reference TRBV29-1 and TRBJ2-5, the full variable domain is SAVISQKPSRDICQRGTSLTIQCQVDSQVTMMFWYRQQPGQSLTLIATANQGSEATYESGFVIDKFPISRPNLTFSTLTVSNMSPEDSSIYLCSVGALNWETQYFGPGTRLLVL.